Given below is one T cell receptor beta chain in context. Its antigen is still unknown. Some clones are missing from TCRdb's copy, which holds only in-frame ones; the method was immunoSEQ multiplex PCR. Of over 150,000 clones in the sample, roughly 85% were seen once. The data are from a study of cytomegalovirus exposure and HLA in healthy donors. Study-wide findings and caveats: First-cohort TCR clusters tended to co-occur in the roughly 130 validation repertoires, a later analysis found.

Germline assignment: CDR1 MGHDK and CDR2 SYGVNS. This CDR3 comprises 12 residues. V shed 7 bases, J shed 8 bases, and the junction held 8 bases outside the gene matches. This TCR came from a man aged 18 to 29 in good health and CMV-seropositive. The gene calls are TRBV25-1 and TRBJ2-7, with 7 positions matching TRBD2. Source material: PBMCs. In DNA, the CDR3 is TGTGCCAGCACCGACCAGCGGGGCAAGCAGTACTTC. This gives the protein CASTDQRGKQYF.